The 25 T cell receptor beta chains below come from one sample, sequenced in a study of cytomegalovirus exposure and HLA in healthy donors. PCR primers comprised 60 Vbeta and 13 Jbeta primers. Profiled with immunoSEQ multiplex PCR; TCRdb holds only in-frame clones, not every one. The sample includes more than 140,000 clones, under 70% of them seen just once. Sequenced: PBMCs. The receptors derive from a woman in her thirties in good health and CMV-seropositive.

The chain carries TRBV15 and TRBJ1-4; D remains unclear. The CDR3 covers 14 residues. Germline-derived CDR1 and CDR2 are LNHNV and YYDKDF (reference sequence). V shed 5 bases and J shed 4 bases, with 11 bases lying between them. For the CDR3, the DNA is TGTGCCACCAGCGAAGACAAGGATAATGAAAAACTGTTTTTT. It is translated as CATSEDKDNEKLFF.

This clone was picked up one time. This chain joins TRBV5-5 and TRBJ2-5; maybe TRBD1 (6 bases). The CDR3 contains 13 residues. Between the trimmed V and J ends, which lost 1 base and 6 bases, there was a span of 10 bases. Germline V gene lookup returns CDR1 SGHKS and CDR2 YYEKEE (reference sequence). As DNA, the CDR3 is TGTGCCAGCAGCTTGTCAGGGGCAAAGACCCAGTACTTC. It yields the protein CASSLSGAKTQYF.

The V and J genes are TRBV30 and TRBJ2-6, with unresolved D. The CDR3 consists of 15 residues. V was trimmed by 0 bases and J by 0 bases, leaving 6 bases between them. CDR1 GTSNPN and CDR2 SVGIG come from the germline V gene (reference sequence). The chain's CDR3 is CAWSVGLSGANVLTF. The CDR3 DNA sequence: TGTGCCTGGAGTGTTGGCCTCTCTGGGGCCAACGTCCTGACTTTC.

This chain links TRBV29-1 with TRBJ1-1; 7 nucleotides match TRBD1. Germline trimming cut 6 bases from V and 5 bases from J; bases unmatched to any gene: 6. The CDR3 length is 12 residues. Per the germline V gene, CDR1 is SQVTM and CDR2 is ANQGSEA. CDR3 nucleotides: TGCAGCGTCGTGACAGGGAGAACTGAAGCTTTCTTT. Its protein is CSVVTGRTEAFF.

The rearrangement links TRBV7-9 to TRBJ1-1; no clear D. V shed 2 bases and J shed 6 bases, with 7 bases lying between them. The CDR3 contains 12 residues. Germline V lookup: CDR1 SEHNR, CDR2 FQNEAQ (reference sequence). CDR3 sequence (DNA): TGTGCCAGCAGCTTATCCGCGTCTGAAGCTTTCTTT. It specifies CASSLSASEAFF.

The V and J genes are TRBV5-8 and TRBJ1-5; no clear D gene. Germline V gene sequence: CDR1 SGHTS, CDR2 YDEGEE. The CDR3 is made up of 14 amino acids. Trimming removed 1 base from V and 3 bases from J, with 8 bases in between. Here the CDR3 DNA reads TGTGCCAGCAGCTTGTATTATCCCAATCAGCCCCAGCATTTT. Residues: CASSLYYPNQPQHF.

The CDR3 DNA follows: TGTGCCAGCAGTGCCGAGGCAGGGTCCGGGGCCAACGTCCTGACTTTC. Translated: CASSAEAGSGANVLTF. This sequence joins TRBV2 and TRBJ2-6; D is perhaps TRBD1 (5 bases). CDR3 length: 16 residues. V lost 4 bases to trimming and J lost 4 bases, with 14 bases between them. Germline V CDR1 and CDR2: SNHLY, FYNNEI.

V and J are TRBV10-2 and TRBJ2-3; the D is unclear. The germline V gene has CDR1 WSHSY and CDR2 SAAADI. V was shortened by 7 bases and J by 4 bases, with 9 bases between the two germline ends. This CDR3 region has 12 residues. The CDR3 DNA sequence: TGCGCCAGCACCCCCACATCAGATACGCAGTATTTT. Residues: CASTPTSDTQYF.

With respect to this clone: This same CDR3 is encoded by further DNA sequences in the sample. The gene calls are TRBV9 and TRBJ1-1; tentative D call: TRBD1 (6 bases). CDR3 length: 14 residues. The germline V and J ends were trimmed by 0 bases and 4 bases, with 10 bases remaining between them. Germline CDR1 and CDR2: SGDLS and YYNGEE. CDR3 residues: CASSVGGGTTEAFF. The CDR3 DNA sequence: TGTGCCAGCAGCGTAGGAGGGGGTACCACTGAAGCTTTCTTT. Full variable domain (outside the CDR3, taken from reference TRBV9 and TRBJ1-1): DSGVTQTPKHLITATGQRVTLRCSPRSGDLSVYWYQQSLDQGLQFLIQYYNGEERAKGNILERFSAQQFPDLHSELNLSSLELGDSALYFCASSVGGGTTEAFFGQGTRLTVV.

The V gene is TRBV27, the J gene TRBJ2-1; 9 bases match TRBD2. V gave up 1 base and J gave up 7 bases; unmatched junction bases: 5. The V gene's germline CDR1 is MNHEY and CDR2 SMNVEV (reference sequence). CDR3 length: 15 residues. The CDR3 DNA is TGTGCCAGCAGTTTATATAGCGGGGGTTTAAATGAGCAGTTCTTC. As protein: CASSLYSGGLNEQFF.

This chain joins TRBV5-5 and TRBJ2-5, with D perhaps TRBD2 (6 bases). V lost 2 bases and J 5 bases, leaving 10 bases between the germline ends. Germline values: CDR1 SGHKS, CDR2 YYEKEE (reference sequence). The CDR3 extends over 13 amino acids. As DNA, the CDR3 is TGTGCCAGCAGCTTAGGAGGGTTGGAGACCCAGTACTTC. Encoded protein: CASSLGGLETQYF.

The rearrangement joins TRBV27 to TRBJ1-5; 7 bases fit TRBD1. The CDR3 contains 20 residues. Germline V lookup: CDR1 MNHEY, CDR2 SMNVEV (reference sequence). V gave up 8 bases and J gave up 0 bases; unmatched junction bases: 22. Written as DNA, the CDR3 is TGTGCCAGCCGTCAGATAACCCGAAAGGGACAGCTCTATAGCAATCAGCCCCAGCATTTT. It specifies CASRQITRKGQLYSNQPQHF.

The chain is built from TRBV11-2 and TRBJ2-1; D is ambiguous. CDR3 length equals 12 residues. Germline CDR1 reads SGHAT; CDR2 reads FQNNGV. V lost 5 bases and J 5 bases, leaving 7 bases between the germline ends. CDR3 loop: CASSRSNNEQFF. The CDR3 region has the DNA TGTGCCAGCAGCCGCTCTAACAATGAGCAGTTCTTC.

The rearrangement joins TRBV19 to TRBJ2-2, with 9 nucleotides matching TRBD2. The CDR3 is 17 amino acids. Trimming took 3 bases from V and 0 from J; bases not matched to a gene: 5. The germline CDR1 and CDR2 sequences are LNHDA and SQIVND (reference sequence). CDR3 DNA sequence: TGTGCCAGTAGTATGCCCCGGACTAGCGCGAACACCGGGGAGCTGTTTTTT. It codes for CASSMPRTSANTGELFF.

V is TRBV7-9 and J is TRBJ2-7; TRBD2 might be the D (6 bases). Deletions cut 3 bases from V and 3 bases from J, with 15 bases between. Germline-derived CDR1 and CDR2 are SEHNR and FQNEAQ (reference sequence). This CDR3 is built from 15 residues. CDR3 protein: CASSFIYQGLYEQYF. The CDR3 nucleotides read TGTGCCAGCAGCTTTATATATCAGGGACTCTACGAGCAGTACTTC.

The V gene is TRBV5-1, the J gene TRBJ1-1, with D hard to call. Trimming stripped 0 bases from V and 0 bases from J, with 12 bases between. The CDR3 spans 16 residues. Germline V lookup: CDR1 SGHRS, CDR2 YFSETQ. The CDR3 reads CASSLAEGIMNTEAFF. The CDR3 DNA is TGCGCCAGCAGCTTGGCCGAGGGAATCATGAACACTGAAGCTTTCTTT.

In DNA, the CDR3 is TGTGCCAGCAGTGGGGGGACTAGCGGCTACAATGAGCAGTTCTTC. Amino acid sequence: CASSGGTSGYNEQFF. The chain combines TRBV2 with TRBJ2-1, with 11 bases fitting TRBD2. The J segment lost 3 bases and the V segment lost 4 bases, leaving 2 bases of the junction unmatched. CDR1 is SNHLY and CDR2 is FYNNEI in the germline V gene. The CDR3 is 15 residues long. The whole variable domain, filled in from reference TRBV2 and TRBJ2-1, reads EPEVTQTPSHQVTQMGQEVILRCVPISNHLYFYWYRQILGQKVEFLVSFYNNEISEKSEIFDDQFSVERPDGSNFTLKIRSTKLEDSAMYFCASSGGTSGYNEQFFGPGTRLTVL.

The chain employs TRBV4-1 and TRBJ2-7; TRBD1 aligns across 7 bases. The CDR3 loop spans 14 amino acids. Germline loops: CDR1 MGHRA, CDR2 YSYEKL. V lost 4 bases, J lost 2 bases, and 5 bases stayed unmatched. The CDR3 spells CASSPGTAAYEQYF. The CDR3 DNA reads TGCGCCAGCAGCCCTGGGACAGCCGCCTACGAGCAGTACTTC.

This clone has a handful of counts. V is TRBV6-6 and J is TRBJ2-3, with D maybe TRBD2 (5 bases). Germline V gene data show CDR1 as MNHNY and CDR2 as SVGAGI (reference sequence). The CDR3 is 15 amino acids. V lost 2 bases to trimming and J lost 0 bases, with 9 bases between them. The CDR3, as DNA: TGTGCCAGCAGTTACCCCTCGGGGAGCACAGATACGCAGTATTTT. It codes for CASSYPSGSTDTQYF.

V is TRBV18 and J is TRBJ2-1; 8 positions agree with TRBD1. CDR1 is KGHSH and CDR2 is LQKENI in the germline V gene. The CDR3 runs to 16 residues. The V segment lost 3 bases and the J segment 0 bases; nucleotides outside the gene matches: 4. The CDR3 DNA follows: TGTGCCAGCTCACCCCAGGGGGCCAACTCCTACAATGAGCAGTTCTTC. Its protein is CASSPQGANSYNEQFF. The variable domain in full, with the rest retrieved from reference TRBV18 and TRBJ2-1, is NAGVMQNPRHLVRRRGQEARLRCSPMKGHSHVYWYRQLPEEGLKFMVYLQKENIIDESGMPKERFSAEFPKEGPSILRIQQVVRGDSAAYFCASSPQGANSYNEQFFGPGTRLTVL.

The CDR3 DNA reads as TGTGCCAGCAGCCAAGATCGCCCGGGAAACACTGAAGCTTTCTTT. Protein: CASSQDRPGNTEAFF. This chain links TRBV4-2 with TRBJ1-1, with D unclear. The CDR3 is 15 amino acids. With 0 bases removed from V and 2 bases from J, the gap between germline ends came to 10 bases. Germline CDR1 and CDR2: LGHNA and YNFKEQ.

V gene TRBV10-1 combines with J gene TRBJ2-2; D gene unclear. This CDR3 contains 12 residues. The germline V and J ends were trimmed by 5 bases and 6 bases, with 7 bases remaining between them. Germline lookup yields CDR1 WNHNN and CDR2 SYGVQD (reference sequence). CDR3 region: CASSQRSGELFF. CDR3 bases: TGCGCCAGCAGTCAGCGTTCCGGGGAGCTGTTTTTT.

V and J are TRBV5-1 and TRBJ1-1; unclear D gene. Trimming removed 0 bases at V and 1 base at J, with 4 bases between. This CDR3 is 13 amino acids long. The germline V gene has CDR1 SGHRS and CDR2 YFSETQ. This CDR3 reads CASSLEANTEAFF. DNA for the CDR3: TGCGCCAGCAGCTTGGAAGCGAACACTGAAGCTTTCTTT.

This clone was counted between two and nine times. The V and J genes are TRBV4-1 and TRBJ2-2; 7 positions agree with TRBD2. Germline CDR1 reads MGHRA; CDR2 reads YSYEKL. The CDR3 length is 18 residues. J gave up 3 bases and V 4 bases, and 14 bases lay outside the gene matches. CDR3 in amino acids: CASSPRDYTGRDTGELFF. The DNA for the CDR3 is TGCGCCAGCAGCCCTCGGGACTATACGGGGCGTGACACCGGGGAGCTGTTTTTT.

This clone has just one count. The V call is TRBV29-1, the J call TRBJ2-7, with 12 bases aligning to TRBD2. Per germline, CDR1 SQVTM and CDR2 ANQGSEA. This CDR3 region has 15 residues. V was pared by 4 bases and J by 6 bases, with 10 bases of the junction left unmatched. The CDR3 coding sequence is TGCAGCGTTGTGTCCCTAGCGGGAGGGCCGGGCGAGCAGTACTTC. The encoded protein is CSVVSLAGGPGEQYF.